The rows below give T cell receptor beta chains drawn from one sample of a study of blood T cell repertoires in COVID-19. TCRdb's copy holds only in-frame clones and misses some; the assay was immunoSEQ multiplex PCR. The sample holds about 250,000 clones, under 90% seen once. Sequencing input: PBMCs or T cells enriched from blood (not recorded which). These receptors were obtained from a man in his forties or fifties who had recovered from COVID-19. Both conserved end residues are part of each CDR3. A D gene is named only where the DNA matches it firmly. Expanded clones get a size class; other rows say once, few or many, or leave the size out.

d_call: .
v_call: TRBV7-9
clone_size: .
j_call: TRBJ2-1
cdr3_nt: TGTGCCAGCAGCTTAGCGGTAGGACAGCTCAACTACAATGAGCAGTTCTTC
cdr3_aa: CASSLAVGQLNYNEQFF

d_call: .
v_call: TRBV7-8
clone_size: once
j_call: TRBJ1-1
cdr3_nt: TGTGCCAGCAGTTTTGACGGCTCAGGCGCCACTGAAGCTTTCTTT
cdr3_aa: CASSFDGSGATEAFF

d_call: TRBD1
v_call: TRBV5-6
clone_size: .
j_call: TRBJ1-3
cdr3_nt: TGTGCCAGCAGCCGGACAGGGGTTAACTCTGGAAACACCATATATTTT
cdr3_aa: CASSRTGVNSGNTIYF

d_call: TRBD1
v_call: TRBV7-8
clone_size: few
j_call: TRBJ1-5
cdr3_nt: TGTGCCAGCAGCTTCCGGGACAGGGGGCGCGGGAATCAGCCCCAGCATTTT
cdr3_aa: CASSFRDRGRGNQPQHF

d_call: .
v_call: TRBV30
clone_size: .
j_call: TRBJ2-5
cdr3_nt: TGTGCCTGGAGTGTACAACTACAAGAGACCCAGTACTTC
cdr3_aa: CAWSVQLQETQYF

d_call: TRBD1
v_call: TRBV2
clone_size: .
j_call: TRBJ1-4
cdr3_nt: TGTGCCAGCTGTTGTCGAGTGGCAGGGGGAGAACTGTTTTTT
cdr3_aa: CASCCRVAGGELFF

d_call: .
v_call: TRBV9
clone_size: .
j_call: TRBJ2-3
cdr3_nt: TGTGCCAGCAGCGTAGATTCTACCCCGGCAGATACGCAGTATTTT
cdr3_aa: CASSVDSTPADTQYF

d_call: TRBD2
v_call: TRBV19
clone_size: .
j_call: TRBJ2-2
cdr3_nt: TGTGCCAGTAGTATAGGCCTAGCGGGACTTCCGAACACCGGGGAGCTGTTTTTT
cdr3_aa: CASSIGLAGLPNTGELFF

d_call: .
v_call: TRBV7-9
clone_size: .
j_call: TRBJ1-2
cdr3_nt: TGTGCCAGCAGCCAGGAGGCTAACTATGGCTACACCTTC
cdr3_aa: CASSQEANYGYTF

d_call: TRBD2
v_call: TRBV4-2
clone_size: .
j_call: TRBJ2-3
cdr3_nt: TGTGCCAGCAGCCAAGAGGGACTAGCGGGAGCCCTCGGCACAGATACGCAGTATTTT
cdr3_aa: CASSQEGLAGALGTDTQYF

d_call: .
v_call: TRBV27
clone_size: .
j_call: TRBJ2-5
cdr3_nt: TGTGCCAGCAGTTTGGGGTCGGAGGGTGAACAAGAGACCCAGTACTTC
cdr3_aa: CASSLGSEGEQETQYF

d_call: .
v_call: TRBV3-1/TRBV3-2
clone_size: .
j_call: TRBJ2-3
cdr3_nt: TGTGCCAGCACTACCTCACCCAGGTCCATGGCGCAGTATTTT
cdr3_aa: CASTTSPRSMAQYF

d_call: .
v_call: TRBV3-1/TRBV3-2
clone_size: .
j_call: TRBJ2-5
cdr3_nt: TGTGCCAGCAGCCGGCCACGCGAGACCCAGTACTTC
cdr3_aa: CASSRPRETQYF

d_call: .
v_call: TRBV1
clone_size: .
j_call: TRBJ2-7
cdr3_nt: TGCACCAGCAGCCAAGATGCAGCCTACGAGCAGTACTTC
cdr3_aa: CTSSQDAAYEQYF

d_call: .
v_call: TRBV7-2
clone_size: .
j_call: TRBJ2-1
cdr3_nt: TGTGCCAGCAGCTTATTGAAGCGGTTTGAGCAGTTCTTC
cdr3_aa: CASSLLKRFEQFF

d_call: .
v_call: TRBV30
clone_size: .
j_call: TRBJ2-2
cdr3_nt: TGTGCCTGGAGTGGTAGCGGGGAGCTGTTTTTT
cdr3_aa: CAWSGSGELFF

d_call: TRBD2
v_call: TRBV20-1
clone_size: .
j_call: TRBJ2-1
cdr3_nt: TGCAGTGCTAGTTTGGGCAGCGGGAGGAGGAATGAGCAGTTCTTC
cdr3_aa: CSASLGSGRRNEQFF

d_call: TRBD1
v_call: TRBV5-8
clone_size: .
j_call: TRBJ2-4
cdr3_nt: TGTGCCAGCAGCTTGGGACAGGGTTACAGCAAAAACATTCAGTACTTC
cdr3_aa: CASSLGQGYSKNIQYF

d_call: TRBD2
v_call: TRBV3-1/TRBV3-2
clone_size: .
j_call: TRBJ2-5
cdr3_nt: TGTGCCAGCAGCCACTATGGACTAGCGGGAGGGGAGGGGACCCAGTACTTC
cdr3_aa: CASSHYGLAGGEGTQYF

d_call: .
v_call: TRBV3-1/TRBV3-2
clone_size: .
j_call: TRBJ1-2
cdr3_nt: TGTGCCAGCAGCCCCCAGGGTGGTAACGGCTACACCTTC
cdr3_aa: CASSPQGGNGYTF

d_call: TRBD2
v_call: TRBV27
clone_size: .
j_call: TRBJ2-5
cdr3_nt: TGTGCCAGCAGTCCCGGGACTAGCGTGCGTGAGACCCAGTACTTC
cdr3_aa: CASSPGTSVRETQYF

d_call: TRBD1
v_call: TRBV3-1/TRBV3-2
clone_size: .
j_call: TRBJ1-2
cdr3_nt: TGTGCCAGCAGCCAAGGGACAGGGGGCTACTATGGCTACACCTTC
cdr3_aa: CASSQGTGGYYGYTF

d_call: .
v_call: TRBV30
clone_size: .
j_call: TRBJ2-5
cdr3_nt: TGTGCCTGGAGTGCAGGGTGGTACCAAGAGACCCAGTACTTC
cdr3_aa: CAWSAGWYQETQYF

d_call: TRBD2
v_call: TRBV7-2
clone_size: .
j_call: TRBJ2-3
cdr3_nt: TGTGCCAGCAGCTTAGAAACTAGCGGGGGGGTGGATACGCAGTATTTT
cdr3_aa: CASSLETSGGVDTQYF

d_call: .
v_call: TRBV5-5
clone_size: once
j_call: TRBJ2-5
cdr3_nt: TGTGCCAGCAGCTTGTATTGGGTTTTGTGGGGGGAGATGGAGACCCAGTACTTC
cdr3_aa: CASSLYWVLWGEMETQYF

d_call: .
v_call: TRBV7-2
clone_size: .
j_call: TRBJ2-4
cdr3_nt: TGTGCCAGCAGCCCACAGGGGGGGGAAAACATTCAGTACTTC
cdr3_aa: CASSPQGGENIQYF

d_call: .
v_call: TRBV9
clone_size: .
j_call: TRBJ1-5
cdr3_nt: TGTGCCAGCAGTGCGGGGCCGATCAATCAGCCCCAGCATTTT
cdr3_aa: CASSAGPINQPQHF

d_call: .
v_call: TRBV9
clone_size: .
j_call: TRBJ2-7
cdr3_nt: TGTGCCAGCAGCGGCGGTAGGGAGCAGTACTTC
cdr3_aa: CASSGGREQYF

d_call: .
v_call: TRBV4-1
clone_size: .
j_call: TRBJ2-5
cdr3_nt: TGCGCCAGCAGCCAAGGTTGGGGGGTCCAAGAGACCCAGTACTTC
cdr3_aa: CASSQGWGVQETQYF

d_call: .
v_call: TRBV9
clone_size: .
j_call: TRBJ2-5
cdr3_nt: TGTGCCAGCAGCGAGAGGGAGACCCAGTACTTC
cdr3_aa: CASSERETQYF

d_call: TRBD2
v_call: TRBV5-8
clone_size: .
j_call: TRBJ2-3
cdr3_nt: TGTGCCAGCAGCTATGTCGCGGGAGGTTTGATTAATACGCAGTATTTT
cdr3_aa: CASSYVAGGLINTQYF

d_call: TRBD1
v_call: TRBV29-1
clone_size: few
j_call: TRBJ1-6
cdr3_nt: TGCAGCGTTTTCGGGGACAGCCGCGATTCACCCCTCCACTTT
cdr3_aa: CSVFGDSRDSPLHF

d_call: TRBD1
v_call: TRBV7-9
clone_size: .
j_call: TRBJ1-4
cdr3_nt: TGTGCCAGCAGCTTAGGGGACGACAGGGCGGATGAAAAACTGTTTTTT
cdr3_aa: CASSLGDDRADEKLFF

d_call: .
v_call: TRBV7-2
clone_size: .
j_call: TRBJ2-3
cdr3_nt: TGTGCCAGCATTGGCGATACGCAGTATTTT
cdr3_aa: CASIGDTQYF

d_call: .
v_call: TRBV30
clone_size: .
j_call: TRBJ1-1
cdr3_nt: TGTGCCTGGAGTGTCCTACATCTCAGGACTGAAGCTTTCTTT
cdr3_aa: CAWSVLHLRTEAFF

d_call: .
v_call: TRBV30
clone_size: .
j_call: TRBJ1-1
cdr3_nt: TGTGCCTGGACTCGCGGTAGGGACAACAGCGAAGCTTTCTTT
cdr3_aa: CAWTRGRDNSEAFF

d_call: TRBD1
v_call: TRBV14
clone_size: once
j_call: TRBJ1-1
cdr3_nt: TGTGCCAGCAGCTTGCAGGGGGACGAGGCTGAAGCTTTCTTT
cdr3_aa: CASSLQGDEAEAFF

d_call: .
v_call: TRBV6-5
clone_size: .
j_call: TRBJ2-3
cdr3_nt: TGTGCCAGCAGTTACGGAGCAGGGCGTACAGATACGCAGTATTTT
cdr3_aa: CASSYGAGRTDTQYF

d_call: TRBD2
v_call: TRBV19
clone_size: few
j_call: TRBJ2-5
cdr3_nt: TGTGCCAGTAGTATAGACACTAGCGGGGCCCTGAACTTC
cdr3_aa: CASSIDTSGALNF

d_call: .
v_call: TRBV25-1
clone_size: .
j_call: TRBJ1-2
cdr3_nt: TGTGCCAGCAGTGCTTTCTGGAGGGGTAGCTATGGCTACACCTTC
cdr3_aa: CASSAFWRGSYGYTF

d_call: .
v_call: TRBV5-1
clone_size: .
j_call: TRBJ2-7
cdr3_nt: TGCGCCAGCAGCTTGGCACTGGAGGCTGTCCACGAGCAGTACTTC
cdr3_aa: CASSLALEAVHEQYF

d_call: TRBD1
v_call: TRBV30
clone_size: .
j_call: TRBJ2-5
cdr3_nt: TGTGCCTGGGCACCGGGACAGGGGGCTTATGAGACCCAGTACTTC
cdr3_aa: CAWAPGQGAYETQYF

d_call: TRBD2
v_call: TRBV19
clone_size: .
j_call: TRBJ2-3
cdr3_nt: TGTGCCAGTAGTTTCGGGCGGGGGGAACAGAAGGGTACGCAGTATTTT
cdr3_aa: CASSFGRGEQKGTQYF

d_call: .
v_call: TRBV9
clone_size: .
j_call: TRBJ2-3
cdr3_nt: TGTGCCAGCCAAGGACACCGCCCCACAGATACGCAGTATTTT
cdr3_aa: CASQGHRPTDTQYF

d_call: TRBD2
v_call: TRBV29-1
clone_size: .
j_call: TRBJ2-1
cdr3_nt: TGCAGCGTGGTTCTCGGGGGGACTAGCGGCAATGAGCAGTTCTTC
cdr3_aa: CSVVLGGTSGNEQFF

d_call: TRBD1
v_call: TRBV19
clone_size: .
j_call: TRBJ2-1
cdr3_nt: TGTGCCAGTAGTGCCGGACAGGGGGCGAGTGAGCAGTTCTTC
cdr3_aa: CASSAGQGASEQFF

d_call: .
v_call: TRBV2
clone_size: .
j_call: TRBJ1-3
cdr3_nt: TGTGCCAGCTCCCGCCCAGGGAATGGAAACACCATATATTTT
cdr3_aa: CASSRPGNGNTIYF

d_call: TRBD1
v_call: TRBV7-9
clone_size: few
j_call: TRBJ1-2
cdr3_nt: TGTGCCAGCAGCTTCGAACAGGGGGGGAATGGCTACACCTTC
cdr3_aa: CASSFEQGGNGYTF

d_call: .
v_call: TRBV18
clone_size: .
j_call: TRBJ2-7
cdr3_nt: TGTGCCAGCTCACCAGAATTAGTGGCAGGGACTCGGCAGTACTTC
cdr3_aa: CASSPELVAGTRQYF

d_call: TRBD1
v_call: TRBV19
clone_size: .
j_call: TRBJ2-7
cdr3_nt: TGTGCCAGTAGTATAGCCACAGGGGTGATGGCGGAGCAGTACTTC
cdr3_aa: CASSIATGVMAEQYF

d_call: TRBD1
v_call: TRBV28
clone_size: .
j_call: TRBJ2-7
cdr3_nt: TGTGCCAGCAGTCCCACCCCGGGACAGCAGGGATTCTACGAGCAGTACTTC
cdr3_aa: CASSPTPGQQGFYEQYF

d_call: .
v_call: TRBV5-1
clone_size: few
j_call: TRBJ2-1
cdr3_nt: TGCGCCAGCAGCTCAGAGCCTCACAGTCCGGCAGGGAATGAGCAGTTCTTC
cdr3_aa: CASSSEPHSPAGNEQFF

d_call: TRBD2
v_call: TRBV6-4
clone_size: .
j_call: TRBJ2-3
cdr3_nt: TGTGCCAGCAGTGAAAGTAGCGGGAGCCAGGCTACGCAGTATTTT
cdr3_aa: CASSESSGSQATQYF

d_call: .
v_call: TRBV18
clone_size: .
j_call: TRBJ1-1
cdr3_nt: TGTGCCAGCTCACCGGTAGGGGAGGGGAACACTGAAGCTTTCTTT
cdr3_aa: CASSPVGEGNTEAFF

d_call: TRBD2
v_call: TRBV5-6
clone_size: .
j_call: TRBJ2-2
cdr3_nt: TGTGCCAGCAGCGTCCTCCTAGCGGAGAACACCGGGGAGCTGTTTTTT
cdr3_aa: CASSVLLAENTGELFF

d_call: TRBD1
v_call: TRBV19
clone_size: .
j_call: TRBJ1-2
cdr3_nt: TGTGCCAGTCGCCAACAGGGGGAATATGGCTACACCTTC
cdr3_aa: CASRQQGEYGYTF

d_call: .
v_call: TRBV7-2
clone_size: few
j_call: TRBJ1-1
cdr3_nt: TGTGCCAGCAGCTTAGTGGCAGGGGAGTTGGCTTTCTTT
cdr3_aa: CASSLVAGELAFF

d_call: TRBD1
v_call: TRBV27
clone_size: once
j_call: TRBJ2-7
cdr3_nt: TGTGCCAGCAGTCAACAGGGGGGCTCCTACGAGCAGTACTTC
cdr3_aa: CASSQQGGSYEQYF

d_call: TRBD1
v_call: TRBV7-6
clone_size: once
j_call: TRBJ1-3
cdr3_nt: TGTGCCAGCAGCGCGCCGACAGGGGGCGACTCCTCTGGAAACACCATATATTTT
cdr3_aa: CASSAPTGGDSSGNTIYF

d_call: .
v_call: TRBV7-2
clone_size: .
j_call: TRBJ2-1
cdr3_nt: TGTGCCAGCAACAAAGGAGGACTCCGTGGTATCGATGAGCAGTTCTTC
cdr3_aa: CASNKGGLRGIDEQFF